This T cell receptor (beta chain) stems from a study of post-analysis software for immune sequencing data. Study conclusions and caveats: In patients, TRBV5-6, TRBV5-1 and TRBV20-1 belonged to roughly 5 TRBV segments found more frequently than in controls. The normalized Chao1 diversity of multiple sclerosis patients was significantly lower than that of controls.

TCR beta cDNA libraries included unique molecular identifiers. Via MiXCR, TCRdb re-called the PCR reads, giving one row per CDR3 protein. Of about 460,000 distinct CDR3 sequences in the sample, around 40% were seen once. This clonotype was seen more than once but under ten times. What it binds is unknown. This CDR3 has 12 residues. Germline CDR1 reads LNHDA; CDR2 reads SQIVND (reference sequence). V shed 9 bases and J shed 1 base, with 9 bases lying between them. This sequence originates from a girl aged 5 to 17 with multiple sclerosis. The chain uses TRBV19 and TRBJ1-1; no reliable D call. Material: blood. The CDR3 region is CASRRENTEAFF. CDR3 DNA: TGTGCCAGCCGGCGGGAGAACACTGAAGCTTTCTTT.